Listed below are T cell receptor beta chains from one sample, sequenced in a study of response to subunit inactivated influenza vaccine. MiXCR, applied by TCRdb to the RT-PCR reads, yields one record per CDR3 protein. The sample records about 780,000 distinct CDR3 sequences, about 18% being singletons. This material consisted of PBMCs from blood, taken 4 to 6 days after vaccination. The receptors derive from a man aged 50-60 years who received an inactivated influenza vaccine. The CDR3 runs from the conserved cysteine through the conserved F or W. Fields, in order: clone size, V gene, D gene, J gene, CDR3 DNA, CDR3 protein. D genes are given only for firm matches. Part of the rows lack a size; the others show once, few, many or a class for expanded clones.

size: few
V: TRBV7-9
D: TRBD2
J: TRBJ2-3
DNA: TGTGCCAGCAGCGTTCTAGCGGGAGACGGCCGGGATACGCAGTATTTT
CDR3: CASSVLAGDGRDTQYF

size: NA
V: TRBV11-2
D: TRBD2
J: TRBJ2-7
DNA: TGTGCCAGCAGCTTAGGTCTAGCGGGGGGGCGCTACGAGCAGTACTTC
CDR3: CASSLGLAGGRYEQYF

size: few
V: TRBV9
D: NA
J: TRBJ2-2
DNA: TGTGCCAGCAGCGTAGGAGCCTTTAACACCGGGGAGCTGTTTTTT
CDR3: CASSVGAFNTGELFF

size: NA
V: TRBV12-3/TRBV12-4
D: NA
J: TRBJ2-1
DNA: TGTGCCAGCACCATCGGTGGCCCCGGCAATGAGCAGTTCTTC
CDR3: CASTIGGPGNEQFF

size: NA
V: TRBV20-1
D: TRBD2
J: TRBJ2-5
DNA: TGCAGTGCTAGTCTGGCGGGGGGGCTGGAGACCCAGTACTTC
CDR3: CSASLAGGLETQYF

size: many
V: TRBV3-1
D: TRBD2
J: TRBJ2-2
DNA: TGTGCCAGCAGCCGAGCGGGAGCGAGCACCGGGGAGCTGTTTTTT
CDR3: CASSRAGASTGELFF

size: few
V: TRBV12-3/TRBV12-4
D: NA
J: TRBJ2-7
DNA: TGTGCCAGCAGTTTTGGTCTCGTCGGCGAGCAGTACTTC
CDR3: CASSFGLVGEQYF

size: few
V: TRBV5-1
D: NA
J: TRBJ2-1
DNA: TGCGCCAGCAACCCTCAGGGGCCTCCCTCCTACAATGAGCAGTTCTTC
CDR3: CASNPQGPPSYNEQFF

size: many
V: TRBV7-2
D: NA
J: TRBJ2-2
DNA: TGTGCCAGCAGCTTAGCGGGCAGCACCGGGGAGCTGTTTTTT
CDR3: CASSLAGSTGELFF

size: many
V: TRBV7-6
D: NA
J: TRBJ2-1
DNA: TGTGCCAGCAGCTTTTCTGTAAATGAGCAGTTCTTC
CDR3: CASSFSVNEQFF

size: NA
V: TRBV29-1
D: TRBD2
J: TRBJ2-5
DNA: TGCAGCGTTGATGGGGTCGGGGGGGCCTACCAAGAGACCCAGTACTTC
CDR3: CSVDGVGGAYQETQYF

size: few
V: TRBV10-3
D: TRBD2
J: TRBJ2-1
DNA: TGTGCCATCAGTGAGACCGGGACTAGCGGGAACCACAATGAGCAGTTCTTC
CDR3: CAISETGTSGNHNEQFF

size: few
V: TRBV6-5
D: TRBD2
J: TRBJ2-1
DNA: TGTGCCAGCAGTTATTGGACTAGCGGGGGAGGTGAGCAGTTCTTC
CDR3: CASSYWTSGGGEQFF

size: few
V: TRBV29-1
D: NA
J: TRBJ2-3
DNA: TGCAGCGTCGCTCGGGGCGTGCGGAAAGATACGCAGTATTTT
CDR3: CSVARGVRKDTQYF

size: NA
V: TRBV20-1
D: NA
J: TRBJ2-7
DNA: TGCAGTGCTAGGCCTGGGAGTGGTCTCGAGCAGTACTTC
CDR3: CSARPGSGLEQYF

size: NA
V: TRBV27
D: NA
J: TRBJ2-2
DNA: TGTGCCAGCAGCCCCCAGGGGGGGGCGGCGAACGGGGAGCTGTTTTTT
CDR3: CASSPQGGAANGELFF

size: few
V: TRBV10-3
D: NA
J: TRBJ1-6
DNA: TGTGCCATCACCCGGGACACAGGCAATTCACCCCTCCACTTT
CDR3: CAITRDTGNSPLHF

size: NA
V: TRBV20-1
D: NA
J: TRBJ1-1
DNA: TGCAGTGCTCCTGAGGTCGGGGGTCCGAACACTGAAGCTTTCTTT
CDR3: CSAPEVGGPNTEAFF

size: many
V: TRBV7-9
D: TRBD1
J: TRBJ1-1
DNA: TGTGCCAGCAGCCGGGACAGGAATTACGCCGTTAACACTGAAGCTTTCTTT
CDR3: CASSRDRNYAVNTEAFF

size: NA
V: TRBV12-3/TRBV12-4
D: NA
J: TRBJ2-7
DNA: TGTGCCAGCAGTTCAGACAAGGTCCCCTACGAGCAGTACTTC
CDR3: CASSSDKVPYEQYF

size: NA
V: TRBV5-1
D: TRBD1
J: TRBJ2-1
DNA: TGCGCCAGCAGCTGGGAAGGGACAGTCCTTTACAATGAGCAGTTCTTC
CDR3: CASSWEGTVLYNEQFF

size: NA
V: TRBV15
D: TRBD2
J: TRBJ2-3
DNA: TGTGCCACCAGCTTTCGACTAGCCAGAGATACGCAGTATTTT
CDR3: CATSFRLARDTQYF

size: few
V: TRBV5-1
D: NA
J: TRBJ2-2
DNA: TGCGCCAGCAGCTTGGTGGGGGGCGCGGACACCGGGGAGCTGTTTTTT
CDR3: CASSLVGGADTGELFF

size: NA
V: TRBV12-3/TRBV12-4
D: TRBD1
J: TRBJ2-6
DNA: TGTGCCAGCAGACCCTCGACAGGGGTGAGATCTGGGGCCAACGTCCTGACTTTC
CDR3: CASRPSTGVRSGANVLTF

size: many
V: TRBV12-3/TRBV12-4
D: TRBD2
J: TRBJ2-1
DNA: TGTGCCAGCAGTTTGAGTAGCGGGGGTAATGAGCAGTTCTTC
CDR3: CASSLSSGGNEQFF